This TCR beta chain appears in the sequencing data of a study of blood T cell repertoires in COVID-19. In the original analysis: The authors estimated nucleated cell counts from reference gene primer amplification. TCRdb keeps only in-frame clones here, not all; method: immunoSEQ multiplex PCR. That table gives V, J and clone size, and the DNA gave D and trimming. The sample holds 250,000 to 350,000 clones; nearly 90% are singletons and the top ten take 4% to 5.5%. Germline trimming cut 4 bases from V and 7 bases from J; bases unmatched to any gene: 7. CDR1 is SGHTA, CDR2 FQGTGA, per germline. The CDR3 sequence is 15 residues long.

The sequence was collected from a young woman with acute COVID-19. V is TRBV7-3 and J is TRBJ2-3; the match to TRBD2 covers 11 bases. The source material was PBMCs or T cells enriched from blood (not recorded which). The CDR3 reads CASSSLAGGPYTQYF. The DNA for the CDR3 is TGTGCCAGCAGCTCCTTAGCGGGAGGGCCATATACGCAGTATTTT.